Presented here are 9 T cell receptor beta chains from one specimen sequenced in a study of blood T cells in healthy people across ages (dated by TCRdb to the mid-2010s). The method behind the library was 5' RACE. TCRdb names Illumina HiSeq 2500 as the instrument used. The second PCR ran for roughly 7 to 11 cycles and used a J-beta primer mix along with a sample-barcoded 5' primer. TCRdb handled the public reads itself, with Q25 trimming in fastp and clone calling in MiXCR, and kept productive beta chains. Entries that share a CDR3 protein sequence are merged under the most common genes and DNA. In all, the sample holds roughly 800,000 distinct CDR3 sequences, and roughly 60% of those were seen once. In total, the top ten clones hold 20% to 25% of the sample. Sequences were obtained from blood. All receptors derive from a man aged 25-40 years in good health.

The V gene is TRBV6-6, the J gene TRBJ2-2, with D perhaps matching TRBD2 (6 bases). The germline gives CDR1 MNHNY, CDR2 SVGAGI (reference sequence). CDR3 length: 13 residues. V gave up 6 bases and J gave up 8 bases, with 13 bases separating them. The CDR3 nucleotides read TGTGCCAGCAGGACTAGTGATTGGGGGGAGCTGTTTTTT. Amino acid sequence: CASRTSDWGELFF.

V and J are TRBV6-2 or TRBV6-3 and TRBJ1-5, with 11 bases aligning to TRBD1. From germline, CDR1 is MNHEY and CDR2 SVGEGT. V shed 9 bases, J shed 3 bases, and the junction held 4 bases outside the gene matches. The CDR3 runs 14 residues. This CDR3 reads CASGDRGTNQPQHF. As DNA, the CDR3 is TGTGCCAGTGGGGACAGGGGGACCAATCAGCCCCAGCATTTT.

The chain couples TRBV21-1 to TRBJ1-4. TRBV21-1 is a pseudogene segment. The length of the CDR3 is 15 residues. The chain's CDR3 is CASSKMGATNEKLFF. The CDR3 nucleotides are TGTGCCAGCAGCAAAATGGGTGCAACTAATGAAAAACTGTTTTTT.

V is TRBV29-1 and J is TRBJ1-2; 9 bases map to TRBD1. CDR3 length equals 14 residues. Per the germline V gene, CDR1 is SQVTM and CDR2 is ANQGSEA. Losses at the gene ends were 6 bases for V and 6 bases for J; bases not matched to a gene: 11. The CDR3 coding sequence is TGCAGCGTAGACACGACAGGGGGATTCGATGGCTACACCTTC. As protein: CSVDTTGGFDGYTF.

This clonotype was seen many times. The V gene is TRBV20-1, the J gene TRBJ2-5, with 9 bases aligning to TRBD2. CDR3 length: 15 amino acids. Germline V CDR1 and CDR2: DFQATT, SNEGSKA (reference sequence). The J segment lost 5 bases and the V segment lost 4 bases, leaving 11 bases of the junction unmatched. CDR3 region: CSATIAGAEWETQYF. The CDR3 nucleotides are TGCAGTGCTACTATAGCGGGGGCCGAGTGGGAGACCCAGTACTTC.

This clonotype was seen a handful of times. The genes are TRBV6-1 and TRBJ1-2; D is possibly TRBD1 (5 bases). The CDR3 has 13 amino acids. Per the germline V gene, CDR1 is MNHNS and CDR2 is SASEGT. The ends were cut back, 0 bases at V and 13 bases at J, with 15 bases in the middle. The CDR3 reads CASSEAGGGDSTF. The CDR3 nucleotides read TGTGCCAGCAGTGAAGCGGGCGGGGGAGATAGCACCTTC.

This chain joins TRBV30 and TRBJ2-7; D gene uncertain. The V gene's germline CDR1 is GTSNPN and CDR2 SVGIG (reference sequence). This CDR3 comprises 14 residues. Trimming cost V 0 bases and J 0 bases, with 9 bases left between them. The CDR3 sequence: CAWSVPDLSYEQYF. The DNA for the CDR3 is TGTGCCTGGAGTGTACCGGACCTCTCCTACGAGCAGTACTTC.

This chain joins TRBV29-1 and TRBJ1-5, with D possibly being TRBD1 (6 bases). V was pared by 1 base and J by 7 bases, with 8 bases between. The germline CDR1 and CDR2 sequences are SQVTM and ANQGSEA. There are 12 residues in the CDR3. The CDR3 loop reads CSVEVGGQPQHF. DNA for the CDR3: TGCAGCGTTGAAGTTGGGGGCCAGCCCCAGCATTTT.

The chain has TRBV6-2 or TRBV6-3 and TRBJ1-2; 9 bases fit TRBD1. The CDR3 runs to 17 residues. J gave up 8 bases and V 8 bases, and 21 bases lay outside the gene matches. CDR1 is MNHEY and CDR2 is SVGEGT in the germline V gene. The CDR3 region has the DNA TGTGCCAGCGCTACCGGGACAGGGACTTATTCAGGTGACGGCTACACCTTC. It specifies CASATGTGTYSGDGYTF.